This T cell receptor (beta chain) derives from a study of OX40 agonist ivuxolimab in advanced cancers. The table lists this clone with a few counts. The data were produced by immunoSEQ multiplex PCR, yet TCRdb's version contains in-frame clones alone and is incomplete. This sample has roughly 65,000 clones, with just under 85% found just once. The V end was cut by 0 bases, the J end by 0 bases, with 11 bases between. Germline CDR1 reads GTSNPN; CDR2 reads SVGIG (reference sequence). The CDR3 extends over 15 amino acids. The chain couples TRBV30 to TRBJ1-1; tentatively, D is TRBD1 (6 bases). The TCR sequence derives from an adult with an advanced solid tumor such as melanoma, head and neck, liver or kidney cancer. Specimen: CD4+ or CD8+ T cells sorted from blood, collected in a trial of the OX40 agonist ivuxolimab. CDR3 sequence reads: CAWSVTGLMNTEAFF. For the CDR3, the DNA is TGTGCCTGGAGTGTAACAGGGCTCATGAACACTGAAGCTTTCTTT.